This section outlines one T cell receptor beta chain sequence together with its context. Antigen: not known. This sample was included in a study of shared clonotypes between healthy human individuals. Findings and limits, study-wide: Although depth was large, rarefaction showed that sequencing of the sorted subsets was incomplete.

V was pared by 3 bases and J by 4 bases, with 5 bases of the junction left unmatched. Germline V lookup: CDR1 SGHDT, CDR2 YYEEEE. The CDR3 contains 14 residues. How the authors handled the data: Because ImmunoSEQ provided only junction sequences with no quality scores, the filtering differed. TCRdb's table, derived via immunoSEQ multiplex PCR, lists solely in-frame clones and lacks some. V, J and clone size reflect that table, while D and trimming were determined from the DNA. The table records some 2.4 million clones, 93% of them present only once. This receptor was identified in a man aged 18 to 29 in good health. Some clones in this sample may be carry-over from other donors' samples. Sequences were obtained from naive CD4+ T cells from PBMCs. Subset given: CD45RA+ positively selected. This chain joins TRBV5-6 and TRBJ1-2, with 8 bases identical to TRBD1. CDR3 protein: CASSYGQGGYGYTF. The CDR3 nucleotides are TGTGCCAGCAGCTATGGACAGGGAGGCTATGGCTACACCTTC.